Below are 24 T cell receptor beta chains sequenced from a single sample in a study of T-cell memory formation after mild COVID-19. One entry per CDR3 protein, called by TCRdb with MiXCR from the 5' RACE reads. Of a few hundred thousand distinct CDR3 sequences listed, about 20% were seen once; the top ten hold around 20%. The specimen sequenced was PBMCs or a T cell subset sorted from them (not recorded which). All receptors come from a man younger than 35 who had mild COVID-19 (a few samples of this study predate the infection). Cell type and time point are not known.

The DNA for the CDR3 is TGTGCCAGCAGTGAGCCTCGGACAGGGTTCACCGGGGAGCTGTTTTTT. Translated, it gives CASSEPRTGFTGELFF. The chain combines TRBV6-1 with TRBJ2-2; 8 bases match TRBD1. The length of the CDR3 is 16 residues. The ends lost 3 bases at V and 4 bases at J; junction bases unmatched: 7. In germline, CDR1 is MNHNS, CDR2 SASEGT.

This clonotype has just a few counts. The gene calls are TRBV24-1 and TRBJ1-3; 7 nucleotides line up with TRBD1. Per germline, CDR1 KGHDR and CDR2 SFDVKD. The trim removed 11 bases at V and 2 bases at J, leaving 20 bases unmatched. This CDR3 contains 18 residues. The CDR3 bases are TGTGCCATCGACCGTGAAAGACAGGGAGAATCTCCTGGAAACACCATATATTTT. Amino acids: CAIDRERQGESPGNTIYF.

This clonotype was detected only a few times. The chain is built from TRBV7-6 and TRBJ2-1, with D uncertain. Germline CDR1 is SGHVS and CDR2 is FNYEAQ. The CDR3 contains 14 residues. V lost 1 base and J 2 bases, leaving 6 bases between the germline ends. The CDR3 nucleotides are TGTGCCAGCAGCTTAGGCCCAGCCTACAATGAGCAGTTCTTC. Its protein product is CASSLGPAYNEQFF.

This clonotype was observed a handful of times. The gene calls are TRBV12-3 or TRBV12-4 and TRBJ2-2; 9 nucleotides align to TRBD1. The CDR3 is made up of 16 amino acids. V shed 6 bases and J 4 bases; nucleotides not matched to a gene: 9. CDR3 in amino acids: CASSATGGAVTGELFF. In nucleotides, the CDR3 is TGTGCCAGCAGCGCCACAGGGGGCGCTGTCACCGGGGAGCTGTTTTTT.

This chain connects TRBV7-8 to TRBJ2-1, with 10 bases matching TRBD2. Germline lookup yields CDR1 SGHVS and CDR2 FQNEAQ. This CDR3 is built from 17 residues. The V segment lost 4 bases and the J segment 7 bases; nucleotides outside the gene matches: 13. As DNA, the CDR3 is TGTGCCAGCAGCTCAGTAGGGGGAGCGGGGGGGCTGAATGAGCAGTTCTTC. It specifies CASSSVGGAGGLNEQFF.

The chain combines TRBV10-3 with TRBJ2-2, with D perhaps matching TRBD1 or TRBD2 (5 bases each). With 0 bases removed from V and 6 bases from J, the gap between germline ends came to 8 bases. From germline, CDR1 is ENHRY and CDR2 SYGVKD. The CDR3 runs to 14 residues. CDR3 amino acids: CAISESGDPGELFF. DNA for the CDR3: TGTGCCATCAGTGAGTCTGGGGACCCCGGGGAGCTGTTTTTT.

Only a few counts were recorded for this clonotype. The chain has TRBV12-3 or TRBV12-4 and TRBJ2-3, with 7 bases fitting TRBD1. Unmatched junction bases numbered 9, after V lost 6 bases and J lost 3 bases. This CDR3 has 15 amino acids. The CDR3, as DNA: TGTGCCAGCAGAACTACAGGGGTAGCGACAGATACGCAGTATTTT. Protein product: CASRTTGVATDTQYF.

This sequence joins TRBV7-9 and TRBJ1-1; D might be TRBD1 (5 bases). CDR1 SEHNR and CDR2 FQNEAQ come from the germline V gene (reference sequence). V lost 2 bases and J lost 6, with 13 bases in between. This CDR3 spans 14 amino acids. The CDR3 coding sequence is TGTGCCAGCAGCTTACGGTCAGGGACGCCTGAAGCTTTCTTT. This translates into CASSLRSGTPEAFF.

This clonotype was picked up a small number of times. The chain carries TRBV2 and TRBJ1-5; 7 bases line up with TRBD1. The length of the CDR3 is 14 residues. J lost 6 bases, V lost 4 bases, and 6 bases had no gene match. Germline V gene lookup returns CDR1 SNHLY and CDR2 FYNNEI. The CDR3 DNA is TGTGCCAGCAGTGCTGAGGGGGCTGGTCAGCCCCAGCATTTT. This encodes CASSAEGAGQPQHF.

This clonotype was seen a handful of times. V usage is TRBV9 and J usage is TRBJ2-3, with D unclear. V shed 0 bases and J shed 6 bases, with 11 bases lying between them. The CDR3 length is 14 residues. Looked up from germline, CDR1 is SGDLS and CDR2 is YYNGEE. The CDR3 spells CASSVGRSADTQYF. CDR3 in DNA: TGTGCCAGCAGCGTAGGAAGATCCGCGGATACGCAGTATTTT.

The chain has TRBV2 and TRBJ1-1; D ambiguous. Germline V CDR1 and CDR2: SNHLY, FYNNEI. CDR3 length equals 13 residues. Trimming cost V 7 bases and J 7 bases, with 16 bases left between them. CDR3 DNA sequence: TGTGCCAGCAACGGAGTGTTAGTGGATGAAGCTTTCTTT. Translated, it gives CASNGVLVDEAFF.

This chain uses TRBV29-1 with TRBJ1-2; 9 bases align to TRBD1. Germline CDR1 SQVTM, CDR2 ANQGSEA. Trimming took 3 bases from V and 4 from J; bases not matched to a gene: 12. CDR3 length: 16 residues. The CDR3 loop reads CSVDPQGAGPAYGYTF. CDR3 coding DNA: TGCAGCGTTGACCCACAGGGGGCCGGACCTGCCTATGGCTACACCTTC.

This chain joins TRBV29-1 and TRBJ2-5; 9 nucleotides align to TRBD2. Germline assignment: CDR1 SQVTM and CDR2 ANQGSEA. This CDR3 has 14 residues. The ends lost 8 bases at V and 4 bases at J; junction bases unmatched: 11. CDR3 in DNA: TGCAGCCTGAAGCGGGGGGCCGGGAGAGAGACCCAGTACTTC. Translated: CSLKRGAGRETQYF.

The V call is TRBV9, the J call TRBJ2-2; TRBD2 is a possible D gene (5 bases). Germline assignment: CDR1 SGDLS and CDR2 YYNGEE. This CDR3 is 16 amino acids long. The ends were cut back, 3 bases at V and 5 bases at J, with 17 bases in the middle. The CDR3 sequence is CASSGADWGRTGELFF. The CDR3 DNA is TGTGCCAGCAGCGGGGCGGACTGGGGTAGGACCGGGGAGCTGTTTTTT. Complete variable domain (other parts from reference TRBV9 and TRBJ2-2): DSGVTQTPKHLITATGQRVTLRCSPRSGDLSVYWYQQSLDQGLQFLIQYYNGEERAKGNILERFSAQQFPDLHSELNLSSLELGDSALYFCASSGADWGRTGELFFGEGSRLTVL.

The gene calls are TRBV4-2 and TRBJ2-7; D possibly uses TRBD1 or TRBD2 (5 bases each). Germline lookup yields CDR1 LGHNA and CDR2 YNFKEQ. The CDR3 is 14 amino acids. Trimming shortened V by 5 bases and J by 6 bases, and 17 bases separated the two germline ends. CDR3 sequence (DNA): TGTGCCAGCAGCACCCTGACGGGGCGGTCCGAGCAGTACTTC. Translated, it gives CASSTLTGRSEQYF.

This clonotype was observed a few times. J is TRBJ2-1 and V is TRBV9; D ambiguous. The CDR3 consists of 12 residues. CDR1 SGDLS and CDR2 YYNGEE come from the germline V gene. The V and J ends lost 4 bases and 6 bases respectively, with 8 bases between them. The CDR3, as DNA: TGTGCCAGCAGCTTATGGCCCAATGAGCAGTTCTTC. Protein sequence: CASSLWPNEQFF.

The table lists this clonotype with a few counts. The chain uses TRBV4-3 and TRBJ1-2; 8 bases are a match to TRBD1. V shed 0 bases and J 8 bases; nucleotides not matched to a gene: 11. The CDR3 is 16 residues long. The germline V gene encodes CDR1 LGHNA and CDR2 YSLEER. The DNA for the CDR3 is TGCGCCAGCAGCCAAGACCTCCTAGTCAGGGGGCAAGGCTACACCTTC. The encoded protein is CASSQDLLVRGQGYTF.

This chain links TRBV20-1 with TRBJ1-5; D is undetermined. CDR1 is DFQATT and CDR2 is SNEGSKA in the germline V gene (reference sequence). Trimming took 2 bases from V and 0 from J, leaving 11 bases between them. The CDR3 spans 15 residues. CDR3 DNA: TGCAGTGCTAGACCGACGATGTATAGCAATCAGCCCCAGCATTTT. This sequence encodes CSARPTMYSNQPQHF.

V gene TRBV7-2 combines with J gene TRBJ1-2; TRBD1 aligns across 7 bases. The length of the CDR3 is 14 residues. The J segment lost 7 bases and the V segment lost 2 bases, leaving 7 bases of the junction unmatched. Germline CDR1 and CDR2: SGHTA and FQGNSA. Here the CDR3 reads CASSLKPSGGGYTF. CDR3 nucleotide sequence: TGTGCCAGCAGCTTAAAACCATCAGGGGGTGGCTACACCTTC.

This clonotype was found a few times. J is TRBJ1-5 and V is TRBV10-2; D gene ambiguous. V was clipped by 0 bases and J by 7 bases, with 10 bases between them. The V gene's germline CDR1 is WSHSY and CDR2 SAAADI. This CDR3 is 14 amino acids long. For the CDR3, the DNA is TGCGCCAGCAGTGAGTCCGATGGTGGACAGCCCCAGCATTTT. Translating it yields CASSESDGGQPQHF.

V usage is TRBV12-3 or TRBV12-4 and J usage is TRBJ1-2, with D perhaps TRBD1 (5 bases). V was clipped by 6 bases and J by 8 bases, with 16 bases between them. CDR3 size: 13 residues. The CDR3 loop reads CASSTGRVAGYTF. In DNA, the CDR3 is TGTGCCAGCAGCACCGGCAGGGTCGCCGGCTACACCTTC.

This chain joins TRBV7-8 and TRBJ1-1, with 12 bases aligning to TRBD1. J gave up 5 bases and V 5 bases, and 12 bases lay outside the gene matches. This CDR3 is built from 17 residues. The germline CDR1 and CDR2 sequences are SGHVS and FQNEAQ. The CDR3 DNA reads TGTGCCAGCAGCGCATCACCTCGGGACAGGGGGCCAACTGAAGCTTTCTTT. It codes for CASSASPRDRGPTEAFF.

In DNA form, the CDR3 reads TGTGCCAGCAGCCGCGGCTCTGAAGCTTTCTTT. This translates into CASSRGSEAFF. This chain links TRBV7-9 with TRBJ1-1, with D unclear. The CDR3 loop spans 11 amino acids. In germline, CDR1 is SEHNR, CDR2 FQNEAQ (reference sequence). The V end was cut by 5 bases, the J end by 6 bases, with 7 bases between.

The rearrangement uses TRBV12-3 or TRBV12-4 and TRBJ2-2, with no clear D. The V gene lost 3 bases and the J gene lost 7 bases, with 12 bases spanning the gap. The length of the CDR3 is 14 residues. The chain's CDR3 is CASSFVDHGGELFF. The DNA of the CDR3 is TGTGCCAGCAGTTTCGTGGACCACGGCGGGGAGCTGTTTTTT.